The clone carrying this T cell receptor beta chain has only a few counts. The CDR3 covers 15 residues. Trimming cost V 4 bases and J 3 bases, with 15 bases left between them. The germline gives CDR1 LNHDA, CDR2 SQIVND (reference sequence). This sample was included in a study of blood T cell repertoires in COVID-19. Study background: The United States, Italy and Spain were the sources of the acute and convalescent COVID-19 samples.

Generated by immunoSEQ multiplex PCR, the TCRdb table keeps only in-frame clones and is missing some. This repertoire shows about 180,000 clones, roughly 77% found once; its top ten account for about 7%. The receptor comes from a man aged 65 to 79 with active or convalescent COVID-19. The sequenced sample consisted of peripheral blood. The chain combines TRBV19 with TRBJ1-1, with TRBD1 as a possible D gene (6 bases). CDR3 in DNA: TGTGCCAGTAGTACTCAGGGGCCAGAGGACACTGAAGCTTTCTTT. It encodes CASSTQGPEDTEAFF.